These T cell receptor beta chains were read from a single sample in a study of CD8+ T cells in alopecia areata. Libraries were prepared by immunoSEQ multiplex PCR; TCRdb keeps only in-frame clonotypes and omits some of them. The sample holds about 120,000 clones, 53% seen once. This sample comprised CD4+ T cells sorted from blood, obtained at week 4, from a patient treated with tofacitinib. These receptors all stem from a human donor with alopecia areata. Both conserved end residues are trimmed from each CDR3.

CDR3 length	V gene	J gene	CDR3 protein
14	TRBV29-1	TRBJ2-4	SVERIRGPSKNIQY
17	TRBV7-3	TRBJ2-6	ASSPGWGQGAAGANVLT
8	TRBV30	TRBJ2-5	AGGGETQY
13	TRBV30	TRBJ2-3	AWKGLVAGTDTQY
13	TRBV29-1	TRBJ2-3	SGQKRELYTDTQY
12	TRBV9	TRBJ2-5	ASSVGGVQETQY
11	TRBV6-5	TRBJ2-3	ARVHDSADTQY
13	TRBV29-1	TRBJ1-1	SVGSQQGVSAEAF
15	TRBV2	TRBJ2-1	ASSEESLAGGRNEQF
12	TRBV30	TRBJ1-2	ASRRTGNGYGYT
8	TRBV29-1	TRBJ1-1	SVARGEAF
14	TRBV4-1	TRBJ2-7	ASSLKRGHDSYEQY
12	TRBV5-1	TRBJ1-4	ASSLDRGPEKLF
13	TRBV13	TRBJ2-3	ASSLAPTGTDTQY
13	TRBV29-1	TRBJ2-3	SVLILVPSTDTQY
17	TRBV4-2	TRBJ1-2	ASSQGYPGQNPGPYGYT
12	TRBV29-1	TRBJ1-1	SFSGGQLNTEAF
11	TRBV5-1	TRBJ2-5	ASSLVSEETQY
13	TRBV30	TRBJ1-2	AWSQTQKPNYGYT
14	TRBV5-1	TRBJ2-3	ASSILTSGGANTQY
12	TRBV30	TRBJ2-7	AWSKGGRTYEQY
13	TRBV7-2	TRBJ2-2	ASSLGIGITGELF
16	TRBV4-1	TRBJ1-5	ASSQVPAHGGSNQPQH
12	TRBV30	TRBJ2-3	AWSGLATTDTQY
11	TRBV18	TRBJ1-2	ASSPADNYGYT
11	TRBV30	TRBJ1-2	AWSDTGLGGYT
10	TRBV2	TRBJ2-7	ASRGAGNEQY
10	TRBV2	TRBJ2-1	ASSVNFNEQF
12	TRBV7-2	TRBJ2-4	ASSLGARMGIQY
11	TRBV29-1	TRBJ1-1	SVSGTGRAEAF
13	TRBV28	TRBJ2-7	ASSLRGRDTYEQY
11	TRBV19	TRBJ1-2	ASFNMAGYGYT
12	TRBV27	TRBJ1-1	ASSPLSLNTEAF
11	TRBV1	TRBJ2-7	TGTGREIYEQY
13	TRBV29-1	TRBJ2-6	SVEVGGLGANVLT
13	TRBV29-1	TRBJ2-2	SVEGQGVSTGELF
9	TRBV30	TRBJ2-7	AWSVDHEQY
14	TRBV4-2	TRBJ2-1	ASSQETGGGYNEQF
13	TRBV7-8	TRBJ2-1	ASSRDYLSYNEQF
13	TRBV4-2	.	ASSQDLASRTEQY
13	TRBV12-5	TRBJ1-1	ASGLVPDRDTEAF
12	TRBV27	TRBJ2-6	ASSFADRPRGLT